This TCR beta chain was recovered during a study of STAT5B mutations in CD4+ large granular lymphocyte leukemia. TCRdb keeps only in-frame clones here, not all; method: immunoSEQ multiplex PCR. The data hold about 26,000 clones, with over 70% observed a single time. Germline CDR1 and CDR2: MGHDK and SYGVNS. CDR3 size: 13 residues. Trimming cost V 5 bases and J 5 bases, with 13 bases left between them. The sequencing sample was made of CD4+ T cells from blood buffy coats. The receptor comes from a human donor in good health. The J gene is TRBJ2-7, the V gene TRBV25-1, with D possibly matching TRBD1 (7 bases). The CDR3 protein is CASSPRGANEQYF. The CDR3 coding sequence is TGTGCCAGCAGTCCCAGGGGGGCCAACGAGCAGTACTTC.